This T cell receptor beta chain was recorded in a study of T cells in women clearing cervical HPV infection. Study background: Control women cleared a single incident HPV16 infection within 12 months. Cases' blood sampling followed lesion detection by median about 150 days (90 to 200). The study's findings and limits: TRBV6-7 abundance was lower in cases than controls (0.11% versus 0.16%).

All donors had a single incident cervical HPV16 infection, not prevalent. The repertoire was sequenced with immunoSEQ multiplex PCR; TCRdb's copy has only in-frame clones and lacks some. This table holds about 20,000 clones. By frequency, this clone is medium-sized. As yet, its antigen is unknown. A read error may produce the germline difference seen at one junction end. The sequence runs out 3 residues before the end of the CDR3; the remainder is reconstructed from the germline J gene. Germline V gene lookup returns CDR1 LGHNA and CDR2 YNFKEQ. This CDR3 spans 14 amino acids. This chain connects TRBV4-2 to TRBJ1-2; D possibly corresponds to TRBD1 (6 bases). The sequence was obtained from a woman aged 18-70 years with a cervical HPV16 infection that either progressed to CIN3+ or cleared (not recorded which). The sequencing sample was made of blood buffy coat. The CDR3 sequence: CASSQERGADGYTF. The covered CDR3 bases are TGCGCCAGCAGCCAAGAACGGGGGGCTGATGGC.